The subject of this entry is one TCR beta chain. Its antigen is unidentified. The sample is drawn from a study of CD8 T cells in ankylosing spondylitis. The trim removed 8 bases at V and 6 bases at J, leaving 4 bases unmatched. The CDR3 has 13 amino acids. The germline CDR1 and CDR2 sequences are LNHNV and YYDKDF (reference sequence). Points from the study as a whole: Some motif variants had been reported before (in reactive arthritis synovial fluid and blood). Disease-linked clones displayed a CD8+ phenotype and appeared relatively rarely in peripheral blood. In ankylosing spondylitis blood, a motif of about 8 highly homologous TCR beta variants appeared characteristic. Clones tied to disease were said to be significantly enriched in matched ankylosing spondylitis synovial fluid.

TCR beta libraries were made by quantitative 5'-RACE with molecular barcodes. TCRdb fed the 5' RACE reads into MiXCR, producing one record per CDR3 protein. The data hold about 840,000 distinct CDR3 sequences, with around 11% observed a single time. The chain couples TRBV15 to TRBJ2-1; TRBD2 matches at 10 bases. The sequenced material came from blood, either unsorted or a sorted T cell fraction (not recorded which). This sequence was found in a male donor with ankylosing spondylitis. This chain's CDR3 is CATGTSAPNEQFF. The CDR3 DNA is TGTGCCACCGGGACTAGCGCCCCCAATGAGCAGTTCTTC. Variable domain in full (rest from reference TRBV15 and TRBJ2-1): DAMVIQNPRYQVTQFGKPVTLSCSQTLNHNVMYWYQQKSSQAPKLLFHYYDKDFNNEADTPDNFQSRRPNTSFCFLDIRSPGLGDTAMYLCATGTSAPNEQFFGPGTRLTVL.